This T cell receptor (beta chain) was sequenced during a study of cytomegalovirus exposure and HLA in healthy donors. Broader study findings: According to reports, the classifier identified cytomegalovirus status with high specificity and sensitivity. Sequencing likely produced, as an artifact, a cluster of highly shared sequence variants. Across donors, sequencing depth was assumed by presence/absence analyses to be roughly uniform.

60 Vbeta and 13 Jbeta primers were used in PCR. Some clones are missing from TCRdb's copy, which holds only in-frame ones; the method was immunoSEQ multiplex PCR. This sample has about 260,000 clones; just under 85% occur once, and the top ten carry approximately 2%. A remark on this clone: What it binds is not known.

Germline lookup yields CDR1 SGHDT and CDR2 YYEEEE. This CDR3 comprises 12 residues. V was cut by 1 base and J by 3 bases, with 4 bases left in between. The chain links TRBV5-6 to TRBJ2-5; no clear D. The sample taken for sequencing was PBMCs. The TCR was taken from a woman aged 40 to 49 in good health and CMV-seropositive. The CDR3 DNA reads as TGTGCCAGCAGCTTGCCAGAAGAGACCCAGTACTTC. This encodes CASSLPEETQYF.